Listed below are T cell receptor beta chains from one sample, sequenced in a study of blood T cell repertoires in COVID-19. Profiled with immunoSEQ multiplex PCR; TCRdb holds only in-frame clones, not every one. The data contain some 180,000 clones, 86% of them singletons. Sequenced sample: PBMCs or T cells enriched from blood (not recorded which). These receptors originate from a woman in her forties in a cohort exposed to, infected with or recovered from COVID-19 (not recorded which). CDR3s include the opening cysteine and the closing phenylalanine or tryptophan. D genes are given only for firm matches. Clone size is not always given. Where it is, it says once, few, many or a class for expanded clones.

J gene,V gene,D gene,clone size,CDR3 protein,CDR3 DNA
TRBJ2-1,TRBV28,TRBD2,NA,CASSLYRLASYNEQFF,TGTGCCAGCAGTTTATATCGACTAGCCAGTTACAATGAGCAGTTCTTC
TRBJ2-3,TRBV21-1,NA,NA,CASSKETSGRVDTQYF,TGTGCCAGCAGCAAAGAAACTAGCGGGAGAGTAGATACGCAGTATTTT
TRBJ1-1,TRBV5-1,TRBD1,NA,CASSILQQGFSSTSNTEAFF,TGCGCCAGCAGCATCCTTCAACAGGGGTTCAGTTCTACGTCGAACACTGAAGCTTTCTTT
TRBJ1-4,TRBV2,NA,NA,CASSDREDPTEKLFF,TGTGCCAGCAGTGACCGGGAGGATCCTACTGAAAAACTGTTTTTT
TRBJ2-7,TRBV3-1/TRBV3-2,TRBD2,NA,CASSQLAGMYEQYF,TGTGCCAGCAGCCAACTAGCGGGGATGTACGAGCAGTACTTC
TRBJ1-1,TRBV12-5,NA,NA,CASGYLTGNTEAFF,TGTGCTAGTGGCTACTTGACTGGGAACACTGAAGCTTTCTTT
TRBJ1-6,TRBV11-2,NA,NA,CASSPWSSSYNSPLHF,TGTGCCAGCAGCCCTTGGAGCAGCTCCTATAATTCACCCCTCCACTTT
TRBJ2-3,TRBV2,TRBD2,once,CATKREAGGAWDTQYF,TGTGCCACCAAACGGGAGGCGGGGGGGGCGTGGGATACGCAGTATTTT
TRBJ1-1,TRBV12-3/TRBV12-4,NA,NA,CATLRQAYGEAFF,TGTGCCACCTTAAGACAGGCGTACGGTGAAGCTTTCTTT
TRBJ1-4,TRBV13,TRBD1,NA,CASSIRDRAEKLFF,TGTGCCAGCAGCATCCGGGACAGGGCTGAAAAACTGTTTTTT
TRBJ1-1,TRBV10-1,NA,NA,CASSEKSDTEAFF,TGCGCCAGCAGCGAGAAATCGGACACTGAAGCTTTCTTT
TRBJ1-1,TRBV27,TRBD1,NA,CASSSTGGLNTEAFF,TGTGCCAGCAGTTCGACAGGGGGCTTGAACACTGAAGCTTTCTTT
TRBJ1-6,TRBV5-6,NA,few,CASSLVPSSYNSPLHF,TGTGCCAGCAGCTTGGTTCCGAGCTCCTATAATTCACCCCTCCACTTT
TRBJ1-1,TRBV9,NA,NA,CASSPFKNTEAFF,TGTGCCAGCAGCCCCTTTAAGAACACTGAAGCTTTCTTT
TRBJ2-7,TRBV7-6,TRBD2,NA,CASSLSSGTTYEQYF,TGTGCCAGCAGCTTATCAAGCGGGACGACCTACGAGCAGTACTTC
TRBJ2-3,TRBV19,TRBD2,many,CASSISGTSGADTQYF,TGTGCCAGTAGTATATCGGGGACTAGCGGGGCAGATACGCAGTATTTT
TRBJ2-5,TRBV10-3,TRBD1,NA,CAISEIGGRGSETQYF,TGTGCCATCAGTGAAATCGGCGGCAGGGGGTCGGAGACCCAGTACTTC
TRBJ2-3,TRBV6-4,TRBD2,NA,CASSDTRLAGRLDTQYF,TGTGCCAGCAGTGACACCCGACTAGCGGGGAGGCTCGATACGCAGTATTTT
TRBJ1-1,TRBV19,NA,once,CASSMARLTNTEAFF,TGTGCCAGTAGTATGGCCCGTCTCACGAACACTGAAGCTTTCTTT
TRBJ2-7,TRBV5-1,NA,NA,CASSSQGSSYEQYF,TGCGCCAGCAGCTCCCAGGGGAGTTCCTACGAGCAGTACTTC
TRBJ2-7,TRBV7-2,TRBD2,NA,CASTLTSGPTYEQYF,TGTGCCAGCACGCTCACTAGCGGCCCCACCTACGAGCAGTACTTC
TRBJ2-3,TRBV5-4,NA,NA,CASSPHRDGTDTQYF,TGTGCCAGCAGCCCCCACAGGGACGGGACAGATACGCAGTATTTT
TRBJ1-5,TRBV13,TRBD1,NA,CASSLGTGLNQPQHF,TGTGCCAGCAGCCTCGGGACAGGGCTCAATCAGCCCCAGCATTTT
TRBJ1-5,TRBV5-4,NA,NA,CASSEENQPQHF,TGTGCCAGCAGCGAAGAGAATCAGCCCCAGCATTTT
TRBJ2-1,TRBV5-4,TRBD2,few,CASSLDGAGGPREQFF,TGTGCCAGCAGCTTGGACGGGGCGGGAGGGCCACGGGAGCAGTTCTTC
TRBJ2-1,TRBV7-6,NA,NA,CASSLALQAYDEQFF,TGTGCCAGCAGCTTAGCACTTCAGGCCTACGATGAGCAGTTCTTC
TRBJ1-2,TRBV2,TRBD1,NA,CASKPGQTYGYTF,TGTGCCAGCAAACCGGGACAGACGTATGGCTACACCTTC
TRBJ2-7,TRBV6-2/TRBV6-3,TRBD1,NA,CASSWGQVGYEQYF,TGTGCCAGCAGTTGGGGACAGGTGGGTTACGAGCAGTACTTC
TRBJ1-1,TRBV19,NA,NA,CASSITPGGEAFF,TGTGCCAGTAGTATCACCCCCGGGGGTGAAGCTTTCTTT
TRBJ2-1,TRBV28,TRBD2,NA,CASGPSGLSYNEQFF,TGTGCCAGCGGCCCTAGCGGGCTTTCCTACAATGAGCAGTTCTTC